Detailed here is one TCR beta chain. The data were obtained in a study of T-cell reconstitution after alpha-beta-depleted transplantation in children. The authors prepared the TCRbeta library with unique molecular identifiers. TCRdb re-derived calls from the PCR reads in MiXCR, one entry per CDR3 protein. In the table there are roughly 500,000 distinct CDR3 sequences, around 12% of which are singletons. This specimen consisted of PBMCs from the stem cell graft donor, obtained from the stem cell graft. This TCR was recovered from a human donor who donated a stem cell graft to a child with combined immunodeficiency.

Here the CDR3 reads CSVDLLAGTYNEQFF. The CDR3 DNA follows: TGCAGCGTTGACCTACTAGCGGGAACCTACAATGAGCAGTTCTTC. The chain recombines TRBV29-1 with TRBJ2-1; 10 positions match TRBD2. The germline V gene has CDR1 SQVTM and CDR2 ANQGSEA. The CDR3 is 15 residues long. The junction had 4 bases not matched to a gene; V was cut back by 3 bases and J by 2 bases.